The source of this T cell receptor beta chain is a study of T-cell memory formation after mild COVID-19. This clonotype was picked up a small number of times. Its antigen is unknown. TCRdb recomputed calls from the 5' RACE reads with MiXCR, one row per CDR3 protein. The table records 200,000 to 250,000 distinct CDR3 sequences, 7.5% to 10% of them present only once. This CDR3 spans 13 amino acids. CDR1 SNHLY and CDR2 FYNNEI come from the germline V gene. V lost 1 base to trimming and J lost 16 bases, with 17 bases between them. Findings and limits, study-wide: Balance between CD4 and CD8 was seen in clones contracting day 15 to 85, and a CD4+ lean was seen in later expanders. Some clones that responded were present in memory (sampled pre-infection), which suggests cross-reactive memory joined. Clones which contracted sat mainly in CM and EM if CD4+, and in EMRA if CD8+.

The sample was PBMCs or a T cell subset sorted from them (not recorded which). J is TRBJ2-1 and V is TRBV2; D is unresolved. The receptor was isolated from a man between 18 and 35 years old who had mild COVID-19 (a few samples of this study predate the infection). Cell type and time point are not known. DNA for the CDR3: TGTGCCAGCAGTGAAGAGGTAGAGACCCATACTTTCTTC. Its protein product is CASSEEVETHTFF.